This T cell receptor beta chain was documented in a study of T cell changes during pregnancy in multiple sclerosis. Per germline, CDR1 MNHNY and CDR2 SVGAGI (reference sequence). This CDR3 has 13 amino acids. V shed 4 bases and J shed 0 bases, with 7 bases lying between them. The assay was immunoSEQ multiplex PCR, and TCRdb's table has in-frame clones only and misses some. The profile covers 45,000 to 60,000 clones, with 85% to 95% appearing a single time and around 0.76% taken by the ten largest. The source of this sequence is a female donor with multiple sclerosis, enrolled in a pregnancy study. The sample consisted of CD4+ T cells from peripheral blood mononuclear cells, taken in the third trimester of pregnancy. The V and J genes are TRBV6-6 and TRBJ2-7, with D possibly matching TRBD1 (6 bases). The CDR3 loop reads CASSWDISYEQYF. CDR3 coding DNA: TGTGCCAGCAGTTGGGACATCTCCTACGAGCAGTACTTC.